This T cell receptor (beta chain) was captured by sequencing in a study of early T cells in non-severe SARS-CoV-2 infection. On the study more broadly: Unsorted whole blood bulk RNA was sequenced, with unpaired chains.

This clonotype was detected ten times or more. Individually, cDNA molecules had unique molecular identifiers attached to them. TCRdb recomputed calls from the 5' RACE reads with MiXCR, one row per CDR3 protein. Of 25,000 to 30,000 distinct CDR3 sequences listed, approximately 5.1% are singletons. This CDR3 contains 12 residues. Looked up from germline, CDR1 is GTSNPN and CDR2 is SVGIG (reference sequence). The V gene lost 3 bases and the J gene lost 2 bases, with 5 bases spanning the gap. The specimen was whole blood. The sequence came from an adult who was a healthcare worker with PCR-confirmed SARS-CoV-2 infection or an uninfected control (not recorded which). The chain recombines TRBV30 with TRBJ1-3; D is unclear. CDR3 amino acids: CAWSEPGNTIYF. The CDR3 DNA follows: TGTGCCTGGAGCGAACCTGGAAACACCATATATTTT.